These 27 T cell receptor beta chains were all obtained from the same sample, sequenced in a study of T-cell reconstitution after alpha-beta-depleted transplantation in children. Preparation of the TCRbeta library was carried out with unique molecular identifiers. TCRdb reanalysed the PCR reads using MiXCR and keeps one entry per CDR3 protein. The data hold about 980,000 distinct CDR3 sequences, with about 31% observed a single time. The sequences come from PBMCs, mostly from graft donor cells, collected 360 days after TCRalphabeta/CD19-depleted stem cell transplant. The receptors here all came from a boy under two years old who had a stem cell transplant for SCID, so the T cells may come from the graft donor.

This clonotype was found a few times. The V call is TRBV6-1, the J call TRBJ2-1; D is perhaps TRBD1 (6 bases). The CDR3 runs 15 residues. Germline values: CDR1 MNHNS, CDR2 SASEGT. Trimming took 6 bases from V and 2 from J, leaving 14 bases between them. Written as DNA, the CDR3 is TGTGCCAGCAGGCCGCAGGGGCGGGCCTACAATGAGCAGTTCTTC. It encodes CASRPQGRAYNEQFF.

The genes are TRBV9 and TRBJ2-3, with D unresolved. Germline V gives CDR1 SGDLS, CDR2 YYNGEE. This CDR3 spans 15 amino acids. The V gene lost 0 bases and the J gene lost 7 bases, with 15 bases spanning the gap. The CDR3 DNA is TGTGCCAGCAGCGTAGCAGTTCTGGGATTAAATACGCAGTATTTT. This gives the protein CASSVAVLGLNTQYF.

V usage is TRBV5-1 and J usage is TRBJ2-2, with a weak D call TRBD2 (5 bases). Trimming stripped 0 bases from V and 5 bases from J, with 17 bases between. Germline CDR1 and CDR2: SGHRS and YFSETQ. The CDR3 has 17 amino acids. The CDR3 protein is CASSLGRSLRGTGELFF. CDR3 bases: TGCGCCAGCAGCTTGGGCCGCTCGCTACGGGGAACCGGGGAGCTGTTTTTT.

This clonotype was seen a few times. The J gene is TRBJ2-6, the V gene TRBV4-2; D call uncertain. CDR3 length equals 16 residues. Germline values: CDR1 LGHNA, CDR2 YNFKEQ. Trimming removed 0 bases from V and 0 bases from J, with 6 bases in between. CDR3 sequence reads: CASSQDPRSGANVLTF. Here the CDR3 DNA reads TGTGCCAGCAGCCAAGATCCCCGCTCTGGGGCCAACGTCCTGACTTTC.

V and J are TRBV5-1 and TRBJ2-5; the D call may be TRBD1 or TRBD2 (5 bases each). This CDR3 region has 14 residues. Germline assignment: CDR1 SGHRS and CDR2 YFSETQ. The V gene lost 2 bases and the J gene lost 5 bases, with 13 bases spanning the gap. The CDR3 loop reads CASSFPQDSETQYF. CDR3 DNA sequence: TGCGCCAGCAGCTTCCCACAGGACTCGGAGACCCAGTACTTC.

This chain joins TRBV7-9 and TRBJ2-1; 8 bases align to TRBD2. The germline V gene has CDR1 SEHNR and CDR2 FQNEAQ (reference sequence). This CDR3 region has 14 residues. The ends lost 5 bases at V and 9 bases at J; junction bases unmatched: 9. The CDR3 bases are TGTGCCAGCAGCGAAAGGGGTAGCGGGGCTGAGCAGTTCTTC. It is translated as CASSERGSGAEQFF.

The V call is TRBV29-1, the J call TRBJ2-5, with D maybe TRBD1 (5 bases). The germline gives CDR1 SQVTM, CDR2 ANQGSEA. With 1 base removed from V and 4 bases from J, the gap between germline ends came to 13 bases. This CDR3 comprises 14 residues. The chain's CDR3 is CSVEVEGVGETQYF. The CDR3 coding sequence is TGCAGCGTTGAAGTGGAAGGGGTGGGAGAGACCCAGTACTTC.

There are a few counts of this clonotype. V gene TRBV4-3 combines with J gene TRBJ1-2; D is ambiguous. The CDR3 is made up of 16 amino acids. CDR1 LGHNA and CDR2 YSLEER come from the germline V gene. V lost 4 bases to trimming and J lost 7 bases, with 22 bases between them. The CDR3 loop is CASSPLLEGPFGGYTF. Written as DNA, the CDR3 is TGCGCCAGCAGCCCTCTGTTGGAGGGCCCCTTTGGTGGCTACACCTTC.

The chain employs TRBV5-1 and TRBJ1-1; 7 nucleotides line up with TRBD1. CDR3 size: 14 residues. V was clipped by 3 bases and J by 4 bases; unmatched bases: 6. Looked up from germline, CDR1 is SGHRS and CDR2 is YFSETQ. The CDR3 nucleotides read TGCGCCAGCAGCTCACAACAGGGGAGCACTGAAGCTTTCTTT. It encodes CASSSQQGSTEAFF.

Only a few counts were recorded for this clonotype. The CDR3 region has the DNA TGTGCCAGCAGCTGGGCAGGGCCCCCCTACGAGCAGTACTTC. The encoded protein is CASSWAGPPYEQYF. The V call is TRBV27, the J call TRBJ2-7; a weak D match, TRBD1 (5 bases). The CDR3 runs 14 residues. Trimming cost V 6 bases and J 2 bases, with 14 bases left between them. Germline lookup yields CDR1 MNHEY and CDR2 SMNVEV (reference sequence).

This clonotype was counted a few times. The chain uses TRBV15 and TRBJ2-7; D remains unclear. Germline V CDR1 and CDR2: LNHNV, YYDKDF (reference sequence). CDR3 length: 13 amino acids. V shed 4 bases and J shed 5 bases, with 12 bases lying between them. The DNA of the CDR3 is TGTGCCACCAGCAAAAGGGATCTCAACGAGCAGTACTTC. This sequence encodes CATSKRDLNEQYF.

J is TRBJ2-1 and V is TRBV29-1, with 8 bases matching TRBD1. The J segment lost 4 bases and the V segment lost 7 bases, leaving 15 bases of the junction unmatched. The CDR3 consists of 16 residues. Germline CDR1 is SQVTM and CDR2 is ANQGSEA. The CDR3 reads CSARRGPGQAYNEQFF. The CDR3 coding sequence is TGCAGCGCACGGCGTGGTCCGGGACAGGCTTACAATGAGCAGTTCTTC.

This clonotype was detected a few times. This chain connects TRBV20-1 to TRBJ1-6, with TRBD1 as a possible D gene (6 bases). The CDR3 extends over 14 amino acids. CDR1 and CDR2 (germline): DFQATT, SNEGSKA (reference sequence). Trimming removed 6 bases from V and 10 bases from J, with 19 bases in between. The CDR3 coding sequence is TGCAGTGCCCCGATCGCGGGGGGCAAGTCACCCCTCCACTTT. Translated: CSAPIAGGKSPLHF.

The chain is built from TRBV7-9 and TRBJ1-1; D is ambiguous. Per germline, CDR1 SEHNR and CDR2 FQNEAQ (reference sequence). V was shortened by 4 bases and J by 4 bases, with 7 bases between the two germline ends. This CDR3 has 12 residues. The DNA of the CDR3 is TGTGCCAGCAGCTCCTCCAGCACTGAAGCTTTCTTT. This codes for CASSSSSTEAFF.

This chain joins TRBV12-3 or TRBV12-4 and TRBJ2-5, with 7 bases identical to TRBD1. The V gene end was trimmed by 2 bases and the J gene end by 1 base; junction bases not matched to a gene: 1. The CDR3 runs 14 residues. The CDR3 loop reads CASSLWDSQETQYF. The CDR3 DNA sequence: TGTGCCAGCAGTTTATGGGACAGCCAAGAGACCCAGTACTTC.

This clonotype was picked up a small number of times. The chain uses TRBV3-1 and TRBJ1-4, with D possibly being TRBD1 (5 bases). Deletions cut 1 base from V and 6 bases from J, with 18 bases between. Per germline, CDR1 LGHDT and CDR2 YNNKEL (reference sequence). This CDR3 spans 17 amino acids. Here the CDR3 DNA reads TGTGCCAGCAGCCAAGTGGGACTTGGCCCTTGGCATGAAAAACTGTTTTTT. Its protein is CASSQVGLGPWHEKLFF.

The rearrangement joins TRBV15 to TRBJ1-2; the D is unclear. The V end was cut by 6 bases, the J end by 2 bases, with 13 bases between. This CDR3 region has 14 residues. Germline V gene sequence: CDR1 LNHNV, CDR2 YYDKDF (reference sequence). The CDR3 region is CATSKGYGNYGYTF. The CDR3 DNA reads TGTGCCACCAGTAAAGGGTACGGGAACTATGGCTACACCTTC.

This clonotype occurred many times. The chain recombines TRBV5-5 with TRBJ2-1; D is perhaps TRBD1 or TRBD2 (6 bases each). CDR3 length: 13 residues. Trimming removed 5 bases at V and 9 bases at J, with 15 bases between. Germline V gene lookup returns CDR1 SGHKS and CDR2 YYEKEE (reference sequence). CDR3 sequence reads: CASSSQGGLEQFF. The DNA of the CDR3 is TGTGCCAGCAGTTCTCAAGGGGGGCTTGAGCAGTTCTTC.

This chain uses TRBV27 with TRBJ1-1; D is ambiguous. Germline values: CDR1 MNHEY, CDR2 SMNVEV (reference sequence). V was clipped by 3 bases and J by 1 base, with 15 bases between them. There are 16 residues in the CDR3. Here the CDR3 DNA reads TGTGCCAGCAGTTTCTATGGGCATCGGGGGAACACTGAAGCTTTCTTT. It specifies CASSFYGHRGNTEAFF.

The chain couples TRBV10-2 to TRBJ1-2, with D unclear. Germline CDR1 reads WSHSY; CDR2 reads SAAADI. This CDR3 has 13 residues. Trimming removed 10 bases from V and 4 bases from J, with 16 bases in between. The CDR3 coding sequence is TGCGCCATATCCGAGGGATCCTTCTATGGCTACACCTTC. Residues: CAISEGSFYGYTF.

The sample holds a few counts of this clonotype. The chain recombines TRBV6-5 with TRBJ1-6, with D uncertain. Between the trimmed V and J ends, which lost 4 bases and 8 bases, there was a span of 12 bases. The CDR3 consists of 14 residues. Germline V gives CDR1 MNHEY, CDR2 SVGAGI. The CDR3 protein is CASSFRGPYSPLHF. The CDR3 coding sequence is TGTGCCAGCAGTTTCCGAGGTCCGTATTCACCCCTCCACTTT.

This clonotype came up a few times. The chain is built from TRBV20-1 and TRBJ2-5; D gene uncertain. The CDR3 runs to 13 residues. CDR1 is DFQATT, CDR2 SNEGSKA, per germline (reference sequence). Trimming shortened V by 6 bases and J by 2 bases, and 13 bases separated the two germline ends. CDR3 in amino acids: CSAARGGQETQYF. Written as DNA, the CDR3 is TGCAGTGCCGCACGTGGCGGACAAGAGACCCAGTACTTC.

There are a few counts of this clonotype. The chain uses TRBV5-5 and TRBJ1-6; D is ambiguous. From germline, CDR1 is SGHKS and CDR2 YYEKEE (reference sequence). This CDR3 is built from 13 residues. The V and J ends lost 4 bases and 6 bases respectively, with 8 bases between them. CDR3 protein: CASSADANSPLHF. The DNA of the CDR3 is TGTGCCAGCAGCGCGGATGCTAATTCACCCCTCCACTTT.

A few counts support this clonotype. CDR3 sequence: CAISENLGAGALTLNTGELFF. CDR3 in DNA: TGTGCCATCAGTGAGAATTTAGGGGCGGGGGCCCTGACCCTTAACACCGGGGAGCTGTTTTTT. The gene calls are TRBV10-3 and TRBJ2-2; D is perhaps TRBD2 (7 bases). CDR1 and CDR2 from the germline V gene are ENHRY and SYGVKD. The CDR3 totals 21 residues. V lost 2 bases to trimming and J lost 2 bases, with 27 bases between them.

This clonotype appeared a few times. The chain uses TRBV6-1 and TRBJ1-6; possible D gene TRBD1, 6 bases. The CDR3 is 14 residues long. With 6 bases removed from V and 10 bases from J, the gap between germline ends came to 16 bases. Germline assignment: CDR1 MNHNS and CDR2 SASEGT. This chain's CDR3 is CASRDTGSGSPLHF. The DNA for the CDR3 is TGTGCCAGCAGAGACACAGGGTCTGGATCACCCCTCCACTTT.

The chain has TRBV28 and TRBJ2-7, with TRBD1 matching over 7 bases. This CDR3 spans 15 amino acids. The V segment lost 4 bases and the J segment 0 bases; nucleotides outside the gene matches: 6. Per the germline V gene, CDR1 is MDHEN and CDR2 is SYDVKM. The CDR3 sequence: CASSSPDRNSYEQYF. CDR3 nucleotide sequence: TGTGCCAGCAGTTCTCCGGACAGGAACTCCTACGAGCAGTACTTC.

The chain recombines TRBV27 with TRBJ1-6, with 8 bases matching TRBD1. Germline values: CDR1 MNHEY, CDR2 SMNVEV (reference sequence). This CDR3 is 16 amino acids long. The junction had 11 bases not matched to a gene; V was cut back by 5 bases and J by 8 bases. The CDR3 protein is CASSARQGFRDSPLHF. The CDR3 DNA sequence: TGTGCCAGCAGTGCCAGACAGGGGTTTCGGGATTCACCCCTCCACTTT.